This T cell receptor beta chain was sequenced for a study of shared clonotypes between healthy human individuals. General study findings and limits: In a handful of donors, about 5% of naive CD4 clonotypes appeared in common. Lower generation probabilities were found for non-shared clonotypes than for those shared by all four donors.

Produced via immunoSEQ multiplex PCR; TCRdb's table is partial and in-frame only. The sample holds about 1.5 million clones, 95% to 97% seen once. Per germline, CDR1 SGDLS and CDR2 YYNGEE. V was clipped by 0 bases and J by 4 bases; unmatched bases: 9. The CDR3 runs to 18 residues. With respect to this clone: Its antigen is not identified.

Participating donors were healthy, HIV-negative adults free of recent acute infections or vaccinations. Researchers partitioned CD4+ cells into CD45RA+ naive and CD45RA-negative memory subsets. The gene calls are TRBV9 and TRBJ2-1, with 11 bases identical to TRBD2. The sequenced sample was naive CD4+ T cells sorted from blood. The subset was: CD45RA+ positively selected. The TCR comes from a man aged 25 to 40 in good health. In DNA form, the CDR3 reads TGTGCCAGCAGCGTAGCACTAGCGGGAGCGTGGTTGTACAATGAGCAGTTCTTC. It is translated as CASSVALAGAWLYNEQFF.